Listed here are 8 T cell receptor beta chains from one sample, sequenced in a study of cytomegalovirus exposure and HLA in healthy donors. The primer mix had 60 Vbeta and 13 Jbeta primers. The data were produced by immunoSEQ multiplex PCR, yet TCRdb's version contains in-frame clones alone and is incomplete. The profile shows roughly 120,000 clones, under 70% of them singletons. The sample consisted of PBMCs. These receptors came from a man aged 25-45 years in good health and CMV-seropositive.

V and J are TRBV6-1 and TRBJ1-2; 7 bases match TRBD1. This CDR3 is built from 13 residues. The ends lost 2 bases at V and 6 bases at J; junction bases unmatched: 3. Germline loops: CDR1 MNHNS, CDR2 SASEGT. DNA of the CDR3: TGTGCCAGCAGTGAAAGCAGGGGGGATGGCTACACCTTC. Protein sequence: CASSESRGDGYTF.

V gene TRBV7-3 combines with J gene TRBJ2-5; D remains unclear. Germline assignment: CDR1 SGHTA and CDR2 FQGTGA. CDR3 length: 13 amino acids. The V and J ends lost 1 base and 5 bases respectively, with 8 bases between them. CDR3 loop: CASSLMRRETQYF. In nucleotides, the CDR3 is TGTGCCAGCAGCTTAATGCGGCGGGAGACCCAGTACTTC. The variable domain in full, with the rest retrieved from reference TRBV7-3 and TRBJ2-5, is GAGVSQTPSNKVTEKGKYVELRCDPISGHTALYWYRQSLGQGPEFLIYFQGTGAADDSGLPNDRFFAVRPEGSVSTLKIQRTERGDSAVYLCASSLMRRETQYFGPGTRLLVL.

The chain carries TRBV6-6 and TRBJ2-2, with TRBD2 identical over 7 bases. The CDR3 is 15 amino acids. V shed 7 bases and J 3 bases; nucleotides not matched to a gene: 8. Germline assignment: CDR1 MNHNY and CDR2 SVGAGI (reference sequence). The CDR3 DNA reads TGTGCCAGCACCCTAGGGCTAGCGGACACCGGGGAGCTGTTTTTT. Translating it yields CASTLGLADTGELFF.

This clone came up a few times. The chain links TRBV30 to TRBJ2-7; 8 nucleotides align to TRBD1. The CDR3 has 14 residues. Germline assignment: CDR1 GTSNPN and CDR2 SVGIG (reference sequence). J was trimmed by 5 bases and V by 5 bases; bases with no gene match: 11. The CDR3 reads CAWDGQGYSHEQYF. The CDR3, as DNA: TGTGCCTGGGACGGACAGGGTTATAGCCACGAGCAGTACTTC. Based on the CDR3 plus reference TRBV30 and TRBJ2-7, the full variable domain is SQTIHQWPATLVQPVGSPLSLECTVEGTSNPNLYWYRQAAGRGLQLLFYSVGIGQISSEVPQNLSASRPQDRQFILSSKKLLLSDSGFYLCAWDGQGYSHEQYFGPGTRLTVT.

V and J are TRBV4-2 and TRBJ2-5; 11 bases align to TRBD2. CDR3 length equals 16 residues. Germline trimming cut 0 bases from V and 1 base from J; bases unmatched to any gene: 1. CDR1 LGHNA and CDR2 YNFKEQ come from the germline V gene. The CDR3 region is CASSQDLAGGQETQYF. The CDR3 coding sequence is TGTGCCAGCAGCCAAGATCTAGCGGGGGGCCAAGAGACCCAGTACTTC.

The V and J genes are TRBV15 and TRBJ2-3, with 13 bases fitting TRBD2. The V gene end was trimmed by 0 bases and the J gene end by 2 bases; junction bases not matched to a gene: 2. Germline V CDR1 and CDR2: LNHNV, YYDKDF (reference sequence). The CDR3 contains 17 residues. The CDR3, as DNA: TGTGCCACCAGCAGAGAACTAGCGGGGGGGCCCACAGATACGCAGTATTTT. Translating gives CATSRELAGGPTDTQYF.

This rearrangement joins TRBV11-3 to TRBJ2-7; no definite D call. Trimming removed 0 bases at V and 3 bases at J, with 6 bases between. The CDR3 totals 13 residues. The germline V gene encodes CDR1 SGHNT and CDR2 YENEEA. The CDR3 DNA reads TGTGCCAGCAGCTTAGATCCCCACTACGAGCAGTACGTC. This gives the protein CASSLDPHYEQYV.

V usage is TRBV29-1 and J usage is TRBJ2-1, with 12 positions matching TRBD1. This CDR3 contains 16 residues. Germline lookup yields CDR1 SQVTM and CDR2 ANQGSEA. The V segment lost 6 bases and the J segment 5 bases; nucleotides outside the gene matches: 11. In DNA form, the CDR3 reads TGCAGCGTCACACCCCCGGGACAGGGGGCCCACAATGAGCAGTTCTTC. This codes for CSVTPPGQGAHNEQFF.